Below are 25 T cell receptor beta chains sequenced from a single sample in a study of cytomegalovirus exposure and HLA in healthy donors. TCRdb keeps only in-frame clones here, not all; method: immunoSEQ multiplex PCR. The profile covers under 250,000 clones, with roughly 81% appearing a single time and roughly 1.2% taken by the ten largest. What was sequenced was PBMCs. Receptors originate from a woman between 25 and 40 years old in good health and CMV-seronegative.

In DNA form, the CDR3 reads TGCGCCAGCAGCTTCTCCGGGACAGGAGCTTACGAGCAGTACTTC. Protein sequence: CASSFSGTGAYEQYF. The gene calls are TRBV5-1 and TRBJ2-7; TRBD1 agrees at 8 bases. There are 15 residues in the CDR3. J gave up 4 bases and V 2 bases, and 8 bases lay outside the gene matches. Germline-derived CDR1 and CDR2 are SGHRS and YFSETQ.

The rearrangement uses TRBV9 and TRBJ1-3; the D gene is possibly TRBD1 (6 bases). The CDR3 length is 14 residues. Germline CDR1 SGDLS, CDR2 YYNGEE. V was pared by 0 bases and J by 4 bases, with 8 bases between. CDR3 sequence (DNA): TGTGCCAGCAGCGTAGTAGGACAGGGAAACACCATATATTTT. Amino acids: CASSVVGQGNTIYF.

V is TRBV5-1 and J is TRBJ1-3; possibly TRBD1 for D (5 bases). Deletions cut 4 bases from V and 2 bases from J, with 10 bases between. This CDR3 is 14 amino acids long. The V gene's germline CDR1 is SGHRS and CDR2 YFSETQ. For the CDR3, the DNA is TGCGCCAGCAGCCTACGGACACCTGGAAACACCATATATTTT. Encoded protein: CASSLRTPGNTIYF.

CDR3 sequence reads: CASSTSRGLMDGYTF. The CDR3 bases are TGTGCCAGTAGTACATCCAGGGGGCTCATGGATGGCTACACCTTC. The chain links TRBV19 to TRBJ1-2; 8 nucleotides line up with TRBD1. After removal of 4 bases from V and 6 bases from J, the junction contained 10 bases not matched to a gene. Germline V gene lookup returns CDR1 LNHDA and CDR2 SQIVND (reference sequence). The CDR3 contains 15 residues.

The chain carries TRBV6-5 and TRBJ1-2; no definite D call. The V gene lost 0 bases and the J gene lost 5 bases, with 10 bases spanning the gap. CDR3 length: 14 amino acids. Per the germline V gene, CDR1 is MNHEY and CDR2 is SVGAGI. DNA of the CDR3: TGTGCCAGCAGTTACTCCGAAATCGGGTATGGCTACACCTTC. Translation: CASSYSEIGYGYTF.

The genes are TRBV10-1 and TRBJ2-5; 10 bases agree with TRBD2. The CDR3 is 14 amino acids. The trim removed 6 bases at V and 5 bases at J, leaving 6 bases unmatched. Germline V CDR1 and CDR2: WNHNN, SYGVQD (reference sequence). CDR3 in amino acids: CASSNQAGGETQYF. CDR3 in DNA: TGCGCCAGCAGCAACCAAGCGGGAGGGGAGACCCAGTACTTC.

CDR3 in DNA: TGTGCCAGTAGTACAACACGACAGGGATATGGCTACACCTTC. Its translation: CASSTTRQGYGYTF. V and J are TRBV19 and TRBJ1-2, with 7 bases matching TRBD1. Germline V gene sequence: CDR1 LNHDA, CDR2 SQIVND (reference sequence). V shed 4 bases and J 5 bases; nucleotides not matched to a gene: 7. This CDR3 is built from 14 residues.

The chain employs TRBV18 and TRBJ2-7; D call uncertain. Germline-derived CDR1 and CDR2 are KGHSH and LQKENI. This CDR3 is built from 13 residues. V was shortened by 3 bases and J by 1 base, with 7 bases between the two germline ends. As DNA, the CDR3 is TGTGCCAGCTCACCTTTTCAATCCTACGAGCAGTACTTC. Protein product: CASSPFQSYEQYF.

The chain's CDR3 is CASSLGQGGEKLFF. As DNA, the CDR3 is TGTGCCAGCTCTCTCGGACAGGGAGGCGAAAAACTGTTTTTT. The rearrangement joins TRBV18 to TRBJ1-4, with 8 bases matching TRBD1. The CDR3 has 14 residues. Germline V CDR1 and CDR2: KGHSH, LQKENI. The ends lost 6 bases at V and 8 bases at J; junction bases unmatched: 8.

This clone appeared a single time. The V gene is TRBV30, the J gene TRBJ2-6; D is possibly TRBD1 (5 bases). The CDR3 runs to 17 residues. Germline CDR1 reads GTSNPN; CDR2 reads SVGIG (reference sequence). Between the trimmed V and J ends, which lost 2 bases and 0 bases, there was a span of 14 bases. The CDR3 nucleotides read TGTGCCTGGAGTTTAACAGGTACCTACTCTGGGGCCAACGTCCTGACTTTC. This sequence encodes CAWSLTGTYSGANVLTF. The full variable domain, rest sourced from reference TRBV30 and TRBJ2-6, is SQTIHQWPATLVQPVGSPLSLECTVEGTSNPNLYWYRQAAGRGLQLLFYSVGIGQISSEVPQNLSASRPQDRQFILSSKKLLLSDSGFYLCAWSLTGTYSGANVLTFGAGSRLTVL.

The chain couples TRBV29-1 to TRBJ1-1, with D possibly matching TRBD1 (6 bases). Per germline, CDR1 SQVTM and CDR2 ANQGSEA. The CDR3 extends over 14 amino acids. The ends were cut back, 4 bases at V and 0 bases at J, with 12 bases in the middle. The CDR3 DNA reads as TGCAGCGTTGTGGGGGCAGGAATGAACACTGAAGCTTTCTTT. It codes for CSVVGAGMNTEAFF.

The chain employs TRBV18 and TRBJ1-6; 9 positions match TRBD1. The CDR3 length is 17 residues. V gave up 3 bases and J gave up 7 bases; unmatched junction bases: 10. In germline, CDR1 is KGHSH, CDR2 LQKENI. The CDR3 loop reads CASSPYGTGSRNSPLHF. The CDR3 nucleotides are TGTGCCAGCTCACCCTACGGGACAGGGAGCAGAAATTCACCCCTCCACTTT.

In nucleotides, the CDR3 is TGCGCCAGCAGCTTAAGTAGAGGGCAGCCCCAGCATTTT. Translating it yields CASSLSRGQPQHF. This chain uses TRBV5-1 with TRBJ1-5; no reliable D call. Trimming removed 2 bases at V and 7 bases at J, with 10 bases between. Germline loops: CDR1 SGHRS, CDR2 YFSETQ. The length of the CDR3 is 13 residues.

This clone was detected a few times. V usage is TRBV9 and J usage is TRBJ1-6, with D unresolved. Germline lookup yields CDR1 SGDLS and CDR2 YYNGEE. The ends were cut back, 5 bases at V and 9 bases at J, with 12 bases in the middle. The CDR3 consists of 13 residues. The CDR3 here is CASSGGDSSPLHF. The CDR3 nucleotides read TGTGCCAGCAGTGGCGGGGATTCTTCACCCCTCCACTTT.

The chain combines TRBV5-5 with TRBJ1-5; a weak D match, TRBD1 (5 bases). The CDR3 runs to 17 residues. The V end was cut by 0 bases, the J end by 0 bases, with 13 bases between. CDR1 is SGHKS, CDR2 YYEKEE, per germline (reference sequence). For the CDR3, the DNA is TGTGCCAGCAGCTTGGCGTTGTCAGGGTCTAGCAATCAGCCCCAGCATTTT. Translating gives CASSLALSGSSNQPQHF.

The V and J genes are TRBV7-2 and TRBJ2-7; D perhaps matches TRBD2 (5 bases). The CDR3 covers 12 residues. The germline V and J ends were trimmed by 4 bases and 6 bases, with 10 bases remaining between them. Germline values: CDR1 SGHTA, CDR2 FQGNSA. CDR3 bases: TGTGCCAGCAGCTCTGGACTCGGCGAGCAGTACTTC. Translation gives CASSSGLGEQYF.

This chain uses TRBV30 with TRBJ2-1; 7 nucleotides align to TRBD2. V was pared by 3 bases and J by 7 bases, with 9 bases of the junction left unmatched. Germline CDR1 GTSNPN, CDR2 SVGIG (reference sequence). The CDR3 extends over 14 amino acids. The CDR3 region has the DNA TGTGCCTGGAGCAGGAGCGGGAATGGGAATGAGCAGTTCTTC. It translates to CAWSRSGNGNEQFF.

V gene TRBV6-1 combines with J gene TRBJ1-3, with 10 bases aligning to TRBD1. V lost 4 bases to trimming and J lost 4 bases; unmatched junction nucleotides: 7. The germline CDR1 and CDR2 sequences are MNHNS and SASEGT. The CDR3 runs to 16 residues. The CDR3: CASSGFDRGPGNTIYF. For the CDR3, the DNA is TGTGCCAGCAGTGGCTTCGACAGGGGGCCCGGAAACACCATATATTTT.

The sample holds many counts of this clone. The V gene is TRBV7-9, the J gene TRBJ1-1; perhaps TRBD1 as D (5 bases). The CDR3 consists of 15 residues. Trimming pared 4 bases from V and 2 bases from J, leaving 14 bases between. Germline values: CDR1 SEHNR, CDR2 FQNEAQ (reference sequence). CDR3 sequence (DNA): TGTGCCAGCAGCTCGCGACAGAGCTCTAACACTGAAGCTTTCTTT. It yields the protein CASSSRQSSNTEAFF.

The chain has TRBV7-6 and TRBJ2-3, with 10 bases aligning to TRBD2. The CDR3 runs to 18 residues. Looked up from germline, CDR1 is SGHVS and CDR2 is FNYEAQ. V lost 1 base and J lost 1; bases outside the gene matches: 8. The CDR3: CASSLDSGGVIGTDTQYF. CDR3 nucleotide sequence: TGTGCCAGCAGCTTAGACAGCGGGGGGGTTATAGGCACAGATACGCAGTATTTT.

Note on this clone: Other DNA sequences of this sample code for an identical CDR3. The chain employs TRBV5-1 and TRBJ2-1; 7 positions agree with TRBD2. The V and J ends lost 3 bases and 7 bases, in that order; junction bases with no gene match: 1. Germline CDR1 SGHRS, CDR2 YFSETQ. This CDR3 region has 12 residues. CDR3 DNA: TGCGCCAGCAGCTGGGAGGGGAATGAGCAGTTCTTC. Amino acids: CASSWEGNEQFF.

The CDR3 loop reads CASSSIQSMNTEAFF. In nucleotides, the CDR3 is TGCGCCAGCAGCTCGATACAGTCCATGAACACTGAAGCTTTCTTT. The genes are TRBV5-1 and TRBJ1-1; D unresolved. Per germline, CDR1 SGHRS and CDR2 YFSETQ. This CDR3 is 15 amino acids long. V was pared by 3 bases and J by 0 bases, with 12 bases between.

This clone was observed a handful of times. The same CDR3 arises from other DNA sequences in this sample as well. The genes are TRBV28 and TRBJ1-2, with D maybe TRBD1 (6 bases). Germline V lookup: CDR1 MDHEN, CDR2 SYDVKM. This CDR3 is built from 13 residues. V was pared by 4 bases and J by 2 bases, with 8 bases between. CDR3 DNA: TGTGCCAGCAGTTCTGGACAGAACTATGGCTACACCTTC. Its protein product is CASSSGQNYGYTF.

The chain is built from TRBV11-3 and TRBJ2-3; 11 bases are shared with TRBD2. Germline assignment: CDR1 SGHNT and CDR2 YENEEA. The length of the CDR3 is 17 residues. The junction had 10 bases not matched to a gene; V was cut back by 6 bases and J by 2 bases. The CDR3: CASRLTSGRGDTDTQYF. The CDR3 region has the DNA TGTGCCAGCAGACTTACTAGCGGGAGAGGGGACACAGATACGCAGTATTTT.

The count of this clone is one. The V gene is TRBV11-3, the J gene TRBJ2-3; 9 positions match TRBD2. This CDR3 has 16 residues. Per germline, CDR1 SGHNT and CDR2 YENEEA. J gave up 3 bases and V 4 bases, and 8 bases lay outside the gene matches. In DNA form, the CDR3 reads TGTGCCAGCAGCTACAGCGGCGGGGGGGCTACAGATACGCAGTATTTT. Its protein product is CASSYSGGGATDTQYF.